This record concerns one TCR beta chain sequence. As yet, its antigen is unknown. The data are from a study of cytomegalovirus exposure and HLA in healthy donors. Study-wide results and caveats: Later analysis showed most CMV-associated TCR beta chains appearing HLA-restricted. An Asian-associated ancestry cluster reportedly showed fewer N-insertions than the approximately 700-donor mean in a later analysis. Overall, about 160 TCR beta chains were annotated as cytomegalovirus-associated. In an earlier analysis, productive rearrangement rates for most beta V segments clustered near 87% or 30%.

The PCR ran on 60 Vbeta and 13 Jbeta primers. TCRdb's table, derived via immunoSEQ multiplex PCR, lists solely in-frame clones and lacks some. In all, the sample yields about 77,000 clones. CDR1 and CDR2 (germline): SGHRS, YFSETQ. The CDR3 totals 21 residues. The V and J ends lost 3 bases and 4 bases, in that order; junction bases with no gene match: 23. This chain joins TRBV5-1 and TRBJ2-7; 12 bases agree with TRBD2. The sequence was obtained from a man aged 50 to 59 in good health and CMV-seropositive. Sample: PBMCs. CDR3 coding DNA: TGCGCCAGCAGCTCTTCGCCACGACTAGCGGGAGCCCTCGTCCTTTCTTACGAGCAGTACTTC. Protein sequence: CASSSSPRLAGALVLSYEQYF.